These T cell receptor beta chains were read from a single sample in a study of control samples from healthy donors and cancer patients. Clones were read by immunoSEQ multiplex PCR, and TCRdb kept only the in-frame ones, dropping some. The sample yields some 200,000 clones, around 94% seen once. Sequenced material: blood. Receptors originate from a man aged 45-65 years in good health. Each CDR3 is given with its conserved first and last residue. Fields, in order: CDR3 DNA, CDR3 protein, V gene, J gene, clone size, D gene. D genes are given only for firm matches. Only part of the rows carry a size: once, few, many, or a class if the clone is expanded.

CDR3nt: TGTGCCAGTGGACAGTCCTACGAGCAGTACTTC
CDR3aa: CASGQSYEQYF
v_gene: TRBV6-5
j_gene: TRBJ2-7
abundance: NA
d_gene: NA

CDR3nt: TGTGCCAGCAGTTTAGGGAGTTACCAGCCCCAGCATTTT
CDR3aa: CASSLGSYQPQHF
v_gene: TRBV28
j_gene: TRBJ1-5
abundance: NA
d_gene: NA

CDR3nt: TGCGCCAGCAGTTTCGGGGGCAACTCTGGAAACACCATATATTTT
CDR3aa: CASSFGGNSGNTIYF
v_gene: TRBV5-1
j_gene: TRBJ1-3
abundance: NA
d_gene: NA

CDR3nt: TGTGCCAGTAGTCAACAGGGCGGGGGTCAGCCCCAGCATTTT
CDR3aa: CASSQQGGGQPQHF
v_gene: TRBV19
j_gene: TRBJ1-5
abundance: NA
d_gene: NA

CDR3nt: TGTGCCAGCAGCCCTGGACAGGTGTATACCTTCTACGAGCAGTACTTC
CDR3aa: CASSPGQVYTFYEQYF
v_gene: TRBV7-9
j_gene: TRBJ2-7
abundance: once
d_gene: TRBD1

CDR3nt: TGTGCCAGCAGTGGGTCTGAAGGGCTAGCGGGGGACCGGGGGGCCGGGGAGCTGTTTTTT
CDR3aa: CASSGSEGLAGDRGAGELFF
v_gene: TRBV6-4
j_gene: TRBJ2-2
abundance: NA
d_gene: TRBD2

CDR3nt: TGTGCCAGCAGCTTAATGAGGGGACAGTTCTACGAGCAGTACTTC
CDR3aa: CASSLMRGQFYEQYF
v_gene: TRBV7-2
j_gene: TRBJ2-7
abundance: NA
d_gene: TRBD1

CDR3nt: TGTGCCAGCAGCCCGGACGGGGGGGGGTCACCCCTCCACTTT
CDR3aa: CASSPDGGGSPLHF
v_gene: TRBV7-9
j_gene: TRBJ1-6
abundance: NA
d_gene: NA

CDR3nt: TGTGCCAGCTCACCTATGACGGGACTTAGCTCCTATAATTCACCCCTCCACTTT
CDR3aa: CASSPMTGLSSYNSPLHF
v_gene: TRBV18
j_gene: TRBJ1-6
abundance: NA
d_gene: NA

CDR3nt: TGTGCCAGCAGCCGCGCGCGCAGTTATAATTCACCCCTCCACTTT
CDR3aa: CASSRARSYNSPLHF
v_gene: TRBV7-6
j_gene: TRBJ1-6
abundance: NA
d_gene: NA

CDR3nt: TGTGCCAGCAGCTTAGTAGCAGGGGGCAGTAACGAGCAGTACTTC
CDR3aa: CASSLVAGGSNEQYF
v_gene: TRBV7-2
j_gene: TRBJ2-7
abundance: NA
d_gene: TRBD1

CDR3nt: TGCAGCGTTGAAACAGGGGTTGAAGCTTTCTTT
CDR3aa: CSVETGVEAFF
v_gene: TRBV29-1
j_gene: TRBJ1-1
abundance: once
d_gene: TRBD1

CDR3nt: TGTGCCAGCAGCGTGGGGAACTCCTATAATTCACCCCTCCACTTT
CDR3aa: CASSVGNSYNSPLHF
v_gene: TRBV9
j_gene: TRBJ1-6
abundance: NA
d_gene: NA

CDR3nt: TGTGCCAGCAGCCAAGTTTCCGGAGGTCTCTACGAGCAGTACTTC
CDR3aa: CASSQVSGGLYEQYF
v_gene: TRBV4-2
j_gene: TRBJ2-7
abundance: once
d_gene: NA

CDR3nt: TGTGCCAGCAGTTTCCGCAGAGTCTATGGCTACACCTTC
CDR3aa: CASSFRRVYGYTF
v_gene: TRBV6-6
j_gene: TRBJ1-2
abundance: NA
d_gene: NA

CDR3nt: TGCAGCGTCGTGGACTCCAGGACTGAAGCTTTCTTT
CDR3aa: CSVVDSRTEAFF
v_gene: TRBV29-1
j_gene: TRBJ1-1
abundance: NA
d_gene: NA

CDR3nt: TGTGCCAGCGGACCGTCGGGTAATTATGGCTACACCTTC
CDR3aa: CASGPSGNYGYTF
v_gene: TRBV3-1/TRBV3-2
j_gene: TRBJ1-2
abundance: NA
d_gene: NA

CDR3nt: TGTGCCACCTCCCAGGGGGCGGGGGAGCTGTTTTTT
CDR3aa: CATSQGAGELFF
v_gene: TRBV19
j_gene: TRBJ2-2
abundance: NA
d_gene: TRBD1

CDR3nt: TGTGCCAGCAGCTTAGATTTAACGGGGGGGTACAATGAGCAGTTCTTC
CDR3aa: CASSLDLTGGYNEQFF
v_gene: TRBV11-2
j_gene: TRBJ2-1
abundance: NA
d_gene: TRBD2

CDR3nt: TGTGCCAGCAGCCAAGATCGGGGGAAGGAATTCAACACCGGGGAGCTGTTTTTT
CDR3aa: CASSQDRGKEFNTGELFF
v_gene: TRBV4-2
j_gene: TRBJ2-2
abundance: NA
d_gene: NA

CDR3nt: TGTGCCAGCAGACCACCGGGGGGGCCGAACACTGAAGCTTTCTTT
CDR3aa: CASRPPGGPNTEAFF
v_gene: TRBV6-5
j_gene: TRBJ1-1
abundance: NA
d_gene: NA

CDR3nt: TGTGCCAGCAGTGAGAAGCGGGGGGGCGGGGCCTACAATGAGCAGTTCTTC
CDR3aa: CASSEKRGGGAYNEQFF
v_gene: TRBV6-1
j_gene: TRBJ2-1
abundance: NA
d_gene: TRBD2

CDR3nt: TGTGCCAGTGCGGACCTTAGCTCTGGAAACACCATATATTTT
CDR3aa: CASADLSSGNTIYF
v_gene: TRBV19
j_gene: TRBJ1-3
abundance: NA
d_gene: NA

CDR3nt: TGCAGTGCTCCCGAGGGCTATGGCTACACCTTC
CDR3aa: CSAPEGYGYTF
v_gene: TRBV20-1
j_gene: TRBJ1-2
abundance: NA
d_gene: NA

CDR3nt: TGTGCCAGCAGTGAACAGGGGATAGGCTACACCTTC
CDR3aa: CASSEQGIGYTF
v_gene: TRBV6-1
j_gene: TRBJ1-2
abundance: NA
d_gene: NA

CDR3nt: TGTGCCAGCAGTAGGGGGTTGGGACAAGAGACCCAGTACTTC
CDR3aa: CASSRGLGQETQYF
v_gene: TRBV2
j_gene: TRBJ2-5
abundance: NA
d_gene: NA

CDR3nt: TGTGCCAGCAGTAGTCGGGGGATCACAGATACGCAGTATTTT
CDR3aa: CASSSRGITDTQYF
v_gene: TRBV6-5
j_gene: TRBJ2-3
abundance: NA
d_gene: NA

CDR3nt: TGTGCCTGGAGTGTAACCCAGAACACCGGGGAGCTGTTTTTT
CDR3aa: CAWSVTQNTGELFF
v_gene: TRBV30
j_gene: TRBJ2-2
abundance: NA
d_gene: NA

CDR3nt: TGTGCCAGCAGCTTGGGACAGGGTCCCACCGGGGAGCTGTTTTTT
CDR3aa: CASSLGQGPTGELFF
v_gene: TRBV5-5
j_gene: TRBJ2-2
abundance: NA
d_gene: TRBD1